The present entry profiles one T cell receptor beta chain with its context. The sample originates from a study of T cells expressing NK-cell markers. TCRdb re-called the 5' RACE reads; every CDR3 protein appears as one record, without DNA. This listing includes about 550,000 distinct CDR3 sequences. The CDR3 sequence is 12 residues long. Germline lookup yields CDR1 SGHTA and CDR2 FQGNSA. The specimen was blood T cells: a sorted CD56 or NKG2C T cell subset, CD4+ or CD8+ T cells, or bulk PBMC T cells (not recorded which). The sequence came from a young man in good health. The chain carries TRBV7-2 and TRBJ2-3; the D gene TCRdb calls, TRBD2, cannot be checked with no DNA. The CDR3: CASSSGGTTQYF.